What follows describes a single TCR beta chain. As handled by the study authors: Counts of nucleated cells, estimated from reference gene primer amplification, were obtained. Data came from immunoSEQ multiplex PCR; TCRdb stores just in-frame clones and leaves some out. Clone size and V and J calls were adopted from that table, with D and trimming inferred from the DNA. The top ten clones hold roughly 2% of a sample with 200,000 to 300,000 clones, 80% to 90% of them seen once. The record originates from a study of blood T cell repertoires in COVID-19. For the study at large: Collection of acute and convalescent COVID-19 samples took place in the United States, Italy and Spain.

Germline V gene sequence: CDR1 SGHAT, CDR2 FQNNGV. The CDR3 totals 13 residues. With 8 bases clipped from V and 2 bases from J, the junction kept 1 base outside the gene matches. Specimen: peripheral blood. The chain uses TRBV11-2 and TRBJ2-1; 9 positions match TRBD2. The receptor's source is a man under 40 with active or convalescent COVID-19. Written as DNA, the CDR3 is TGTGCCAGCGGACTAGCGACCTACAATGAGCAGTTCTTC. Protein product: CASGLATYNEQFF. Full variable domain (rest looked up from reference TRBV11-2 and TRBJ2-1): EAGVAQSPRYKIIEKRQSVAFWCNPISGHATLYWYQQILGQGPKLLIQFQNNGVVDDSQLPKDRFSAERLKGVDSTLKIQPAKLEDSAVYLCASGLATYNEQFFGPGTRLTVL.